The 12 T cell receptor beta chains in this list originate from one sample, sequenced in a study of PD-L1 blockade in urothelial cancer. The assay was immunoSEQ multiplex PCR, and TCRdb's table has in-frame clones only and misses some. The sample lists about 52,000 clones, around 77% seen once, with about 3.6% in the top ten. The sample was PBMCs, taken around atezolizumab (anti-PD-L1) treatment. The source is a man aged 65 to 79 with urothelial cancer.

The chain couples TRBV25-1 to TRBJ2-3; a weak D match, TRBD2 (6 bases). The V and J ends lost 3 bases and 3 bases respectively, with 13 bases between them. The CDR3 extends over 15 amino acids. In germline, CDR1 is MGHDK, CDR2 SYGVNS. DNA of the CDR3: TGTGCCAGCAGTGAGGCGGAGGGTGAGACAGATACGCAGTATTTT. This gives the protein CASSEAEGETDTQYF.

This chain links TRBV6-5 with TRBJ2-7; TRBD2 matches 8 bases. CDR1 and CDR2 from the germline V gene are MNHEY and SVGAGI. This CDR3 has 14 amino acids. V lost 7 bases, J lost 3 bases, and 8 bases stayed unmatched. CDR3 coding DNA: TGTGCCAGCACGAGCGGGAGTTCGGGCTACGAGCAGTACTTC. It encodes CASTSGSSGYEQYF.

The V and J genes are TRBV6-1 and TRBJ1-2, with a possible D match to TRBD1 (6 bases). CDR1 and CDR2 (germline): MNHNS, SASEGT. The length of the CDR3 is 14 residues. The V end lost 7 bases, the J end lost 4 bases, and 16 bases lay between the germline ends. The CDR3 loop reads CASKASGGAYGYTF. DNA of the CDR3: TGTGCCAGCAAGGCCTCTGGGGGGGCCTATGGCTACACCTTC.

Written as DNA, the CDR3 is TGTGCCAGCAGCCCCAAGAGGGCCGGGGAGCTGTTTTTT. This translates into CASSPKRAGELFF. This chain uses TRBV11-3 with TRBJ2-2, with D perhaps TRBD2 (5 bases). V was clipped by 5 bases and J by 6 bases, with 10 bases between them. The CDR3 is made up of 13 amino acids. The V gene's germline CDR1 is SGHNT and CDR2 YENEEA.

This clone was counted only a few times. The junction differs from germline at one of its ends, possibly a read error. The chain is built from TRBV7-7 and TRBJ2-2; D is unclear. CDR1 SSHAT and CDR2 FNYEAQ come from the germline V gene (reference sequence). CDR3 length equals 17 residues. The CDR3 sequence: CASSPRRGVWDTGELFF. CDR3 DNA sequence: TGTGCTAGCAGCCCCCGACGAGGAGTTTGGGACACCGGGGAGCTGTTTTTT.

A note on this clone: Its ends do not fully match the called genes, so a read error is possible. The chain carries TRBV7-7 and TRBJ2-3, with D perhaps TRBD1 (5 bases). The CDR3 loop spans 14 amino acids. The V gene's germline CDR1 is SSHAT and CDR2 FNYEAQ (reference sequence). The CDR3 here is CASSLGVPGDTQYF. The CDR3 DNA follows: TGTGCTAGCAGCTTAGGGGTACCGGGAGATACGCAGTATTTT.

The V gene is TRBV27, the J gene TRBJ2-7, with TRBD1 identical over 8 bases. V was clipped by 3 bases and J by 5 bases; unmatched bases: 6. Germline V gene sequence: CDR1 MNHEY, CDR2 SMNVEV (reference sequence). This CDR3 is built from 14 residues. The CDR3 sequence is CASSLTGELNEQYF. For the CDR3, the DNA is TGTGCCAGCAGTTTGACAGGGGAGTTGAACGAGCAGTACTTC.

J is TRBJ2-2 and V is TRBV5-1; 7 bases fit TRBD1. V was pared by 4 bases and J by 5 bases, with 5 bases of the junction left unmatched. There are 14 residues in the CDR3. CDR1 is SGHRS, CDR2 YFSETQ, per germline. The CDR3 reads CASSLQGVTGELFF. The DNA of the CDR3 is TGCGCCAGCAGCCTCCAGGGGGTAACCGGGGAGCTGTTTTTT.

The chain links TRBV4-3 to TRBJ1-1; TRBD1 matches at 7 bases. With V trimmed by 3 bases and J by 13 bases, 8 bases remained unmatched. CDR1 and CDR2 (germline): LGHNA, YSLEER. The length of the CDR3 is 12 residues. For the CDR3, the DNA is TGCGCCAGCAGCCAGGAGGGGACAGTAATTTTCTTT. It yields the protein CASSQEGTVIFF.

V and J are TRBV6-6 and TRBJ1-6; TRBD1 is a possible D gene (5 bases). CDR1 is MNHNY, CDR2 SVGAGI, per germline (reference sequence). V lost 7 bases and J lost 7, with 11 bases in between. The CDR3 has 13 residues. The CDR3 bases are TGTGCCAGCAAGCCAGGGAGGAATTCACCCCTCCACTTT. Its protein is CASKPGRNSPLHF.

This clone was counted ten times or more. This sequence joins TRBV7-9 and TRBJ2-7; TRBD2 matches 8 bases. This CDR3 is built from 15 residues. CDR1 is SEHNR, CDR2 FQNEAQ, per germline (reference sequence). V was clipped by 2 bases and J by 3 bases; unmatched bases: 6. CDR3 DNA sequence: TGTGCCAGCAGCTTAATTTCCGGGAGGGTCTACGAGCAGTACTTC. Translated, it gives CASSLISGRVYEQYF.

This clone was recorded only once. At one end, the junction sequence differs from germline, possibly due to a read error. The rearrangement joins TRBV11-3 to TRBJ2-5, with TRBD1 as a possible D gene (6 bases). The CDR3 length is 13 residues. Germline CDR1 and CDR2: SGHNT and YENEEA. The CDR3 DNA sequence: TGTGCCAGCAGATTAGGACAGCAAGAGACCCAGTACTTC. Amino acid sequence: CASRLGQQETQYF.